The 16 T cell receptor beta chains given below trace back to one sample, sequenced in a study of regulatory T cells in long-lasting Graves disease. Time point denoted: persistent/refractory GD, antithyroid drugs over 5 years with positive TRAb. With RNA extracted from PBMCs as input, the TCR library was made. Combining iRepertoire HTBI primers with Arm-PCR of CDR3 regions, the authors built TCR beta libraries. TCRdb processed the multiplex PCR reads anew with MiXCR; each CDR3 protein has one entry. The data hold hundreds of thousands of distinct CDR3 sequences, with 20% to 25% observed a single time. The source was peripheral blood mononuclear cells (PBMCs), collected when the disease was refractory, from a patient treated with antithyroid drugs. These receptors were obtained from a female donor with Graves disease.

This clonotype was seen a handful of times. V usage is TRBV18 and J usage is TRBJ2-7, with 7 bases matching TRBD1. CDR1 is KGHSH and CDR2 is LQKENI in the germline V gene. The CDR3 extends over 13 amino acids. The trim removed 5 bases at V and 5 bases at J, leaving 6 bases unmatched. The CDR3 DNA is TGTGCCAGCTCATCGGGACAGATTGACGAGCAGTACTTC. Protein: CASSSGQIDEQYF.

At least ten counts were recorded for this clonotype. The gene calls are TRBV20-1 and TRBJ2-7; 7 bases fit TRBD2. The V gene's germline CDR1 is DFQATT and CDR2 SNEGSKA (reference sequence). The CDR3 has 15 amino acids. V shed 0 bases and J 3 bases; nucleotides not matched to a gene: 8. CDR3 bases: TGCAGTGCTAGAGATCTCGCGGGAGTCGTCTACGAGCAGTACTTC. Translation gives CSARDLAGVVYEQYF.

This clonotype was detected a few times. The chain employs TRBV7-2 and TRBJ2-7; D is ambiguous. This CDR3 comprises 13 residues. CDR1 and CDR2 (germline): SGHTA, FQGNSA. V was shortened by 0 bases and J by 6 bases, with 9 bases between the two germline ends. CDR3: CASSLAGRGEQYF. The CDR3 bases are TGTGCCAGCAGCTTAGCGGGCAGAGGCGAGCAGTACTTC. The full variable domain, with the rest looked up from reference TRBV7-2 and TRBJ2-7, is GAGVSQSPSNKVTEKGKDVELRCDPISGHTALYWYRQSLGQGLEFLIYFQGNSAPDKSGLPSDRFSAERTGGSVSTLTIQRTQQEDSAVYLCASSLAGRGEQYFGPGTRLTVT.

This clonotype was detected many times. V gene TRBV5-8 combines with J gene TRBJ2-2, with TRBD2 as a possible D gene (5 bases). Germline lookup yields CDR1 SGHTS and CDR2 YDEGEE. This CDR3 has 16 residues. V shed 0 bases and J shed 0 bases, with 9 bases lying between them. CDR3 protein: CASSLAVGANTGELFF. CDR3 nucleotides: TGTGCCAGCAGCTTGGCCGTGGGAGCGAACACCGGGGAGCTGTTTTTT.

The CDR3 here is CASSPATGTYEQYF. The DNA for the CDR3 is TGCGCCAGCAGCCCGGCGACAGGGACCTACGAGCAGTACTTC. The chain links TRBV5-1 to TRBJ2-7; 7 bases match TRBD1. The CDR3 loop spans 14 amino acids. Germline CDR1 SGHRS, CDR2 YFSETQ. J lost 2 bases, V lost 4 bases, and 6 bases had no gene match.

This clonotype was detected ten times or more. This chain links TRBV5-6 with TRBJ2-7; perhaps D is TRBD1 or TRBD2 (5 bases each). Per the germline V gene, CDR1 is SGHDT and CDR2 is YYEEEE. The V gene lost 2 bases and the J gene lost 2 bases, with 11 bases spanning the gap. The CDR3 has 14 residues. The CDR3 region is CASSFPGPTYEQYF. CDR3 in DNA: TGTGCCAGCAGCTTCCCGGGACCAACCTACGAGCAGTACTTC.

Many counts were recorded for this clonotype. This chain connects TRBV28 to TRBJ2-5; TRBD2 aligns across 7 bases. Germline CDR1 and CDR2: MDHEN and SYDVKM. After removal of 8 bases from V and 3 bases from J, the junction contained 15 bases not matched to a gene. The CDR3 covers 16 residues. In nucleotides, the CDR3 is TGTGCCAGCGGGTACCCTAGCGGCAGAACCAAAGAGACCCAGTACTTC. This gives the protein CASGYPSGRTKETQYF.

The rearrangement links TRBV19 to TRBJ1-1; D gene uncertain. V gave up 8 bases and J gave up 0 bases, with 10 bases separating them. The length of the CDR3 is 13 residues. Germline lookup yields CDR1 LNHDA and CDR2 SQIVND (reference sequence). The CDR3: CASHFTMNTEAFF. The DNA of the CDR3 is TGTGCCAGTCACTTTACTATGAACACTGAAGCTTTCTTT.

This clonotype showed up just once. No conserved phenylalanine or tryptophan ends this CDR3, so it is likely a read error. V gene TRBV6-1 combines with J gene TRBJ1-5, with D possibly matching TRBD1 (5 bases). CDR3 size: 13 residues. Trimming stripped 8 bases from V and 6 bases from J, with 14 bases between. Germline assignment: CDR1 MNHNS and CDR2 SASEGT. The CDR3: CASGGAGVQPQHL. CDR3 in DNA: TGTGCCAGCGGGGGAGCGGGAGTTCAGCCCCAGCATCTT.

Many counts were recorded for this clonotype. The rearrangement uses TRBV7-9 and TRBJ2-6; no clear D. The germline gives CDR1 SEHNR, CDR2 FQNEAQ (reference sequence). V was trimmed by 5 bases and J by 3 bases, leaving 8 bases between them. The CDR3 runs 14 residues. The CDR3 is CASSSNRGANVLTF. The CDR3 DNA reads TGTGCCAGCAGCAGTAATCGTGGGGCCAACGTCCTGACTTTC.

The chain couples TRBV19 to TRBJ2-1; possible D gene TRBD2, 5 bases. Germline CDR1 reads LNHDA; CDR2 reads SQIVND (reference sequence). The CDR3 covers 17 residues. V shed 5 bases and J shed 2 bases, with 19 bases lying between them. The CDR3, as DNA: TGTGCCAGTAGTCCTCCCTGGGCTAGCTCTACCTACAATGAGCAGTTCTTC. As protein: CASSPPWASSTYNEQFF.

This clonotype was seen many times. The rearrangement joins TRBV6-1 to TRBJ2-7; 7 positions match TRBD2. The CDR3 has 15 amino acids. The ends lost 2 bases at V and 3 bases at J; junction bases unmatched: 7. Germline V lookup: CDR1 MNHNS, CDR2 SASEGT. CDR3 sequence: CASSEWRGFGYEQYF. The CDR3 DNA is TGTGCCAGCAGTGAATGGCGGGGGTTTGGCTACGAGCAGTACTTC.

The chain employs TRBV7-2 and TRBJ1-1; D is perhaps TRBD1 (6 bases). This CDR3 contains 15 residues. The V gene lost 5 bases and the J gene lost 1 base, with 14 bases spanning the gap. From germline, CDR1 is SGHTA and CDR2 FQGNSA. The CDR3 reads CASSAGDIRNTEAFF. In nucleotides, the CDR3 is TGTGCCAGCAGCGCGGGGGACATCCGGAACACTGAAGCTTTCTTT.

This clonotype has a handful of counts. The rearrangement uses TRBV7-9 and TRBJ2-7, with D uncertain. The CDR3 is 15 amino acids. V lost 2 bases and J 3 bases, leaving 14 bases between the germline ends. Germline V gene lookup returns CDR1 SEHNR and CDR2 FQNEAQ (reference sequence). Here the CDR3 DNA reads TGTGCCAGCAGCTTACTCCAACGGCCCGGCTACGAGCAGTACTTC. Translated, it gives CASSLLQRPGYEQYF.

With respect to this clonotype: This may come from a read error, since a much larger clone is one base off. V gene TRBV20-1 combines with J gene TRBJ1-1; possibly TRBD1 for D (5 bases). Trimming cost V 4 bases and J 6 bases, with 15 bases left between them. CDR1 and CDR2 from the germline V gene are DFQATT and SNEGSKA (reference sequence). This CDR3 has 13 amino acids. The DNA for the CDR3 is TGCAGTGCTACAGCTACAGGAGCGGCTGAAGCTTTCTTT. This gives the protein CSATATGAAEAFF.

This clonotype was counted a few times. This rearrangement joins TRBV28 to TRBJ2-5; possible D gene TRBD2, 6 bases. Trimming cost V 6 bases and J 3 bases, with 17 bases left between them. CDR3 size: 15 residues. Germline-derived CDR1 and CDR2 are MDHEN and SYDVKM. The CDR3: CASSAGPYNKETQYF. CDR3 sequence (DNA): TGTGCCAGCAGCGCGGGGCCTTATAACAAAGAGACCCAGTACTTC.